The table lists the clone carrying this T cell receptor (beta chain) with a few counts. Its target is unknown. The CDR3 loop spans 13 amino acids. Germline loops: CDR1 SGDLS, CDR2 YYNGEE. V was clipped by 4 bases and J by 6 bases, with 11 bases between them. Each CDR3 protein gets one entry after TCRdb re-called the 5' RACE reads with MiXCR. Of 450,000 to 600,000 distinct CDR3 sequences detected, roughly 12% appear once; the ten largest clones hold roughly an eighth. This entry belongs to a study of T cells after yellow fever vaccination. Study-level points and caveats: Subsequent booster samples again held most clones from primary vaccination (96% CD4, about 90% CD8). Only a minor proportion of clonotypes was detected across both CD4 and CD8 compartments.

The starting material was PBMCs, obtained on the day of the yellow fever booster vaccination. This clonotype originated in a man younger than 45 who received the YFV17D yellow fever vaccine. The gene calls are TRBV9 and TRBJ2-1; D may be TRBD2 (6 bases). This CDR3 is CASSSHSGNEQFF. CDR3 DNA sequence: TGTGCCAGCAGCTCTCATAGCGGCAATGAGCAGTTCTTC. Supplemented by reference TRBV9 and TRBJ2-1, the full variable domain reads DSGVTQTPKHLITATGQRVTLRCSPRSGDLSVYWYQQSLDQGLQFLIQYYNGEERAKGNILERFSAQQFPDLHSELNLSSLELGDSALYFCASSSHSGNEQFFGPGTRLTVL.